The rows below give T cell receptor beta chains drawn from one sample of a study of blood T cell repertoires in COVID-19. Method: immunoSEQ multiplex PCR; TCRdb's copy keeps in-frame clones and lacks some. The sample has around 160,000 clones; roughly 85% are singletons. Sequences were obtained from peripheral blood. These receptors originate from a man aged 60-69 years with acute or convalescent COVID-19. CDR3s include the opening cysteine and the closing phenylalanine or tryptophan. The order of the fields is J gene, CDR3 length, V gene, clone size, D gene, CDR3 DNA, CDR3 protein. D genes are given only for firm matches. Size tells how often a clone was seen (once, few, many) or the class of an expanded clone, and some rows leave it out.

TRBJ2-2	14	TRBV6-6	-	-	TGTGCCAGCCGGGAAGCACAGAACACCGGGGAGCTGTTTTTT	CASREAQNTGELFF
TRBJ2-1	15	TRBV5-1	-	TRBD1	TGCGCCAGCAGCTTGGTGGCAGGGGGATACAATGAGCAGTTCTTC	CASSLVAGGYNEQFF
TRBJ1-2	13	TRBV27	-	-	TGTGCCAGCACCCCGGGGGGGTTCGGTGGCTACACCTTC	CASTPGGFGGYTF
TRBJ2-7	14	TRBV7-3	-	TRBD2	TGTGCCAGCAGCTCGGGACTAGCCTCGGGCGAGCAGTACTTC	CASSSGLASGEQYF
TRBJ2-1	17	TRBV7-3	-	-	TGTGCCAGCACCAATAAAACAAAGGGGGTGTCCTACAATGAGCAGTTCTTC	CASTNKTKGVSYNEQFF
TRBJ1-1	13	TRBV11-2	-	-	TGTGCCAGCAGCTTGGGCCTGAACACTGAAGCTTTCTTT	CASSLGLNTEAFF
TRBJ1-2	12	TRBV28	-	-	TGTGCCAGCAGCGAACGACAGGCCCTCTACACCTTC	CASSERQALYTF
TRBJ2-7	14	TRBV7-8	-	TRBD1	TGTGCCAGCAGGGGGACAGGGTGGCCTCTCGAGCAGTACTTC	CASRGTGWPLEQYF
TRBJ2-3	17	TRBV10-2	once	-	TGCGCCAGCAGTGAGTCGGGGACTTCCGAACTTAGGGATACGCAGTATTTT	CASSESGTSELRDTQYF
TRBJ2-7	15	TRBV6-1	-	-	TGTGCCAGCAGTGAAGCGGGGAAGGGGAAAGGGGAGCAGTACTTC	CASSEAGKGKGEQYF
TRBJ2-1	14	TRBV6-2/TRBV6-3	-	TRBD2	TGTGCCAGCAGTATAGCGGGAGAATGGGATGAGCAGTTCTTC	CASSIAGEWDEQFF
TRBJ1-1	13	TRBV29-1	-	-	TGCAGCGTTGAAGTTACCCGGGACACTGAAGCTTTCTTT	CSVEVTRDTEAFF
TRBJ1-4	14	TRBV18	few	-	TGTGCCAGCTCACCCCGCCCGGAGGGGGAAAAACTGTTTTTT	CASSPRPEGEKLFF
TRBJ2-5	15	TRBV7-9	-	TRBD2	TGTGCCAGCAGCCAACGGGGGGGTCCATGGGAGACCCAGTACTTC	CASSQRGGPWETQYF
TRBJ2-3	14	TRBV27	once	-	TGTGCCAGCAGACTATCCGCTAGCACAGATACGCAGTATTTT	CASRLSASTDTQYF
TRBJ2-5	14	TRBV7-2	-	-	TGTGCCAGCAGCTTAATGCCTAGCCAAGAGACCCAGTACTTC	CASSLMPSQETQYF
TRBJ2-1	13	TRBV3-1/TRBV3-2	-	-	TGTGCCAGCAGCCAACCACCGGGATTCCAACAGTTCTTC	CASSQPPGFQQFF
TRBJ2-7	15	TRBV6-5	few	TRBD1	TGTGCCAGCAGAACCCAGGACAGGGGGATAGGCGAGCAGTACTTC	CASRTQDRGIGEQYF
TRBJ2-5	15	TRBV10-1	-	TRBD2	TGCGCCAGCAGTGGACTAGCGGGAGGGAGGGAGACCCAGTACTTC	CASSGLAGGRETQYF
TRBJ2-1	16	TRBV5-1	-	TRBD2	TGCGCCAGCAGCCTAGAAGCGGGAACCCGATCCAATGAGCAGTTCTTC	CASSLEAGTRSNEQFF
TRBJ2-7	12	TRBV27	-	TRBD1	TGTGCCAGCTGGACAGGGGGCTACGAGCAGTACTTC	CASWTGGYEQYF
TRBJ2-5	16	TRBV4-2	-	TRBD1	TGTGCCAGCAGCCAAGGGGGACAGGGGATGAGAGAGACCCAGTACTTC	CASSQGGQGMRETQYF
TRBJ1-1	15	TRBV16	few	TRBD1	TGTGCCAGCAGCCGGCCGGGACAGATGAACACTGAAGCTTTCTTT	CASSRPGQMNTEAFF
TRBJ1-1	14	TRBV19	-	-	TGTGCCAGTAGTATTCGATGGGGGGGCACTGAAGCTTTCTTT	CASSIRWGGTEAFF
TRBJ2-5	14	TRBV5-1	-	-	TGCGCCAGCAGCTTGGCAGGGGAGCGGGAGACCCAGTACTTC	CASSLAGERETQYF
TRBJ2-7	15	TRBV7-2	-	TRBD1	TGTGCCAGCAGCTCAGACGGGACAGGGGGCTACGAGCAGTACTTC	CASSSDGTGGYEQYF
TRBJ1-5	12	TRBV6-2/TRBV6-3	-	-	TGTGCCAGCAGTTCGACCCGGGGGACCCAGCATTTT	CASSSTRGTQHF
TRBJ1-5	16	TRBV28	-	-	TGTGCCAGCAGTTTTGGGGGGTTAGGCATCAATCAGCCCCAGCATTTT	CASSFGGLGINQPQHF
TRBJ1-5	11	TRBV20-1	-	-	TGCAGTGCTGGGGGGATTCAGCCCCAGCATTTT	CSAGGIQPQHF
TRBJ2-2	14	TRBV7-3	-	-	TGTGCCAGCAGACCAACCCTAGGAGCCGGGGAGCTGTTTTTT	CASRPTLGAGELFF
TRBJ1-2	12	TRBV4-2	-	-	TGTGCCAGCAGCCAAGCCCTGTATGGCTACACCTTC	CASSQALYGYTF
TRBJ2-7	15	TRBV4-2	-	-	TGTGCCAGCAGCCAAGAGAACAGGGGGGGCTACGAGCAGTACTTC	CASSQENRGGYEQYF
TRBJ2-1	15	TRBV5-1	-	TRBD1	TGCGCCAGCAGCTTGGGCCGGGACAGAAACAATGAGCAGTTCTTC	CASSLGRDRNNEQFF
TRBJ2-7	15	TRBV5-1	-	TRBD2	TGCGCCAGCAGCTCTCCACTAGCGGGATCGGGGGAGCAGTACTTC	CASSSPLAGSGEQYF
TRBJ2-3	19	TRBV5-1	-	TRBD2	TGCGCCAGCAGCTTGGGCCCTAGCGGCCGCCCCCACCCCGCAGATACGCAGTATTTT	CASSLGPSGRPHPADTQYF
TRBJ1-1	14	TRBV6-5	-	TRBD1	TGTGCCAGCACCTTTAACAGGGGAAGATCTGAAGCTTTCTTT	CASTFNRGRSEAFF
TRBJ2-7	13	TRBV2	-	TRBD2	TGTGCCGGGGGAGGAAGCGGGAGAGCCGAGCAGTACTTC	CAGGGSGRAEQYF
TRBJ1-4	14	TRBV19	once	TRBD1	TGTGCCAGTAGTACCGGGACAGCTAATGAAAAACTGTTTTTT	CASSTGTANEKLFF
TRBJ1-6	17	TRBV10-3	-	TRBD1	TGTGCCACGAGACCGGGACAGATAAGCTCCTATAATTCACCCCTCCACTTT	CATRPGQISSYNSPLHF
TRBJ1-5	14	TRBV7-2	-	TRBD1	TGTGCCAGCAGCCTAGGACAGGGGATTCAGCCCCAGCATTTT	CASSLGQGIQPQHF
TRBJ1-2	12	TRBV30	-	TRBD1	TGTGCCTGGGGACAGGGGGCGAGTGGCTACACCTTC	CAWGQGASGYTF
TRBJ2-2	13	TRBV7-3	once	TRBD2	TGTGCCAGCGGGCGGGAGAGCACCGGGGAGCTGTTTTTT	CASGRESTGELFF
TRBJ2-1	16	TRBV28	-	-	TGTGCCAGCAGTTTAGGATGGCGGGGCTCCTACAATGAGCAGTTCTTC	CASSLGWRGSYNEQFF
TRBJ1-3	17	TRBV7-9	-	-	TGTGCCAGCAGCTTAGGAGGAGGGGCCACCTCTGGAAACACCATATATTTT	CASSLGGGATSGNTIYF
TRBJ1-4	15	TRBV2	-	-	TGTGCCAGCAGTGCCGTGGGGACACCGCCGGTAAAACTGTTTTTT	CASSAVGTPPVKLFF
TRBJ2-2	14	TRBV6-5	-	-	TGTGCCAGCAGAAGGGGCCCAAACACCGGGGAGCTGTTTTTT	CASRRGPNTGELFF
TRBJ2-1	16	TRBV28	-	TRBD2	TGTGCCAGCAGACGACTAGCGGGAGGCACCTACAATGAGCAGTTCTTC	CASRRLAGGTYNEQFF
TRBJ2-1	15	TRBV5-1	-	-	TGCGCCAGCAGCTTGAGTGGACATGTATCCAATGAGCAGTTCTTC	CASSLSGHVSNEQFF
TRBJ1-5	15	TRBV5-1	-	-	TGCGCCAGCAGCTTGGGGGACACTAGCAATCAGCCCCAGCATTTT	CASSLGDTSNQPQHF
TRBJ2-5	15	TRBV7-2	once	-	TGTGCCAGCAGCTTAGCTCGGGGGACCCAAGAGACCCAGTACTTC	CASSLARGTQETQYF
TRBJ2-1	17	TRBV5-1	-	TRBD2	TGCGCCAGCAGCCTGAATCGGACTAGCGGGAGTGTGTATGAGCAGTTCTTC	CASSLNRTSGSVYEQFF
TRBJ1-5	14	TRBV5-1	-	-	TGCGCCAGCAGCCCGGGTGGGGGGGATCAGCCCCAGCATTTT	CASSPGGGDQPQHF
TRBJ2-7	15	TRBV19	few	TRBD2	TGTGCCAGTACAACCGGGACTAGCGATCCACTCGAGCAGTACTTC	CASTTGTSDPLEQYF
TRBJ2-2	16	TRBV3-1/TRBV3-2	-	-	TGTGCCAGCAGCCAAGAAGCGGTGCTGAACACCGGGGAGCTGTTTTTT	CASSQEAVLNTGELFF